One and the same sample provided the 27 T cell receptor beta chains below, sequenced in a study of technical replicates of blood from a few donors. Data came from immunoSEQ multiplex PCR; TCRdb stores just in-frame clones and leaves some out. The profile shows 85,000 to 100,000 clones, nearly 97% of them singletons. Sequencing was done on a sample of T cells isolated from PBMCs. The receptors originated from a human donor in good health.

This chain joins TRBV9 and TRBJ1-4, with D possibly matching TRBD1 (5 bases). This CDR3 region has 15 residues. V was trimmed by 6 bases and J by 3 bases, leaving 15 bases between them. The germline gives CDR1 SGDLS, CDR2 YYNGEE. The CDR3 DNA reads TGTGCCAGCAAATTAGATGGGACTGCTAATGAAAAACTGTTTTTT. Translating gives CASKLDGTANEKLFF.

The V call is TRBV11-3, the J call TRBJ1-6; TRBD1 is a possible D gene (6 bases). Germline V gene sequence: CDR1 SGHNT, CDR2 YENEEA. V was clipped by 4 bases and J by 7 bases, with 17 bases between them. This CDR3 contains 16 residues. The CDR3 DNA reads TGTGCCAGCAGCTCAGGAGGTGACAGGCAGAATTCACCCCTCCACTTT. Protein sequence: CASSSGGDRQNSPLHF.

The count of this clone is one. V gene TRBV11-2 combines with J gene TRBJ2-1; D unresolved. This CDR3 contains 13 residues. With 3 bases removed from V and 2 bases from J, the gap between germline ends came to 5 bases. Germline-derived CDR1 and CDR2 are SGHAT and FQNNGV. The CDR3 sequence: CASSFGPYNEQFF. In DNA form, the CDR3 reads TGTGCCAGCAGCTTCGGTCCCTACAATGAGCAGTTCTTC.

DNA for the CDR3: TGCGCCAGCAGCCGACTAGATTGGGAGACCCAGTACTTC. Translating it yields CASSRLDWETQYF. V usage is TRBV5-1 and J usage is TRBJ2-5; D is possibly TRBD2 (6 bases). The CDR3 has 13 residues. From germline, CDR1 is SGHRS and CDR2 YFSETQ. V lost 4 bases and J 5 bases, leaving 12 bases between the germline ends.

The J gene is TRBJ2-7, the V gene TRBV5-1; weak D call: TRBD2 (6 bases). Trimming pared 4 bases from V and 4 bases from J, leaving 15 bases between. Germline V gene sequence: CDR1 SGHRS, CDR2 YFSETQ. This CDR3 spans 14 amino acids. The CDR3 protein is CASSPWSAGYEQYF. The CDR3 DNA sequence: TGCGCCAGCAGCCCGTGGAGTGCGGGGTACGAGCAGTACTTC.

This chain links TRBV27 with TRBJ2-7; no clear D gene. Trimming pared 2 bases from V and 1 base from J, leaving 9 bases between. Germline-derived CDR1 and CDR2 are MNHEY and SMNVEV (reference sequence). CDR3 length: 14 residues. In DNA form, the CDR3 reads TGTGCCAGCAGTTTAAACCCGAGGTCCTACGAGCAGTACTTC. Protein sequence: CASSLNPRSYEQYF.

This clone came up once. The V call is TRBV6-5, the J call TRBJ1-2; D is unresolved. Trimming took 6 bases from V and 4 from J, leaving 15 bases between them. Germline V gene sequence: CDR1 MNHEY, CDR2 SVGAGI. The CDR3 is made up of 14 amino acids. Here the CDR3 reads CASSNALNVYGYTF. For the CDR3, the DNA is TGTGCCAGCAGCAATGCACTCAATGTCTATGGCTACACCTTC.

The V call is TRBV27, the J call TRBJ2-5; D uncertain. Germline V lookup: CDR1 MNHEY, CDR2 SMNVEV (reference sequence). This CDR3 has 15 amino acids. Between the trimmed V and J ends, which lost 0 bases and 5 bases, there was a span of 13 bases. In DNA, the CDR3 is TGTGCCAGCAGTTTATCACCCATATCGAGGGAGACCCAGTACTTC. Translated, it gives CASSLSPISRETQYF.

The chain joins TRBV19 to TRBJ2-4; D not certain. Trimming removed 3 bases from V and 0 bases from J, with 6 bases in between. CDR3 size: 14 residues. Germline V gene data show CDR1 as LNHDA and CDR2 as SQIVND (reference sequence). In DNA form, the CDR3 reads TGTGCCAGTAGTATGGCAGTAGCCAAAAACATTCAGTACTTC. This codes for CASSMAVAKNIQYF.

The rearrangement uses TRBV4-1 and TRBJ1-1; D remains ambiguous. The V end was cut by 3 bases, the J end by 1 base, with 15 bases between. Germline CDR1 reads MGHRA; CDR2 reads YSYEKL. This CDR3 is 16 amino acids long. Written as DNA, the CDR3 is TGCGCCAGCAGCCAGCCTCAGCGGGGAGGGAACACTGAAGCTTTCTTT. It codes for CASSQPQRGGNTEAFF.

J is TRBJ2-2 and V is TRBV5-8, with D possibly matching TRBD1 (5 bases). The CDR3 runs to 16 residues. CDR1 and CDR2 from the germline V gene are SGHTS and YDEGEE. V lost 3 bases and J 0 bases, leaving 12 bases between the germline ends. Here the CDR3 reads CASSSPPGTNTGELFF. The CDR3 nucleotides read TGTGCCAGCAGCTCCCCCCCAGGGACGAACACCGGGGAGCTGTTTTTT.

The CDR3: CASSQDRGTGLNTEAFF. CDR3 DNA: TGTGCCAGCAGCCAAGATAGGGGGACAGGGTTGAACACTGAAGCTTTCTTT. J is TRBJ1-1 and V is TRBV14, with 9 bases fitting TRBD1. The germline CDR1 and CDR2 sequences are SGHDN and FVKESK. This CDR3 is 17 amino acids long. With V trimmed by 0 bases and J by 0 bases, 5 bases remained unmatched.

The chain has TRBV6-1 and TRBJ2-7; D ambiguous. The CDR3 has 12 residues. Trimming took 0 bases from V and 3 from J, leaving 3 bases between them. Germline V CDR1 and CDR2: MNHNS, SASEGT. CDR3 DNA sequence: TGTGCCAGCAGTGAAGCCGGCTACGAGCAGTACTTC. Amino acid sequence: CASSEAGYEQYF.

DNA of the CDR3: TGTGCCAGCAGCTCCGGGACTTGGACCAATGAGCAGTTCTTC. As protein: CASSSGTWTNEQFF. The chain links TRBV7-2 to TRBJ2-1; a weak D match, TRBD2 (6 bases). Germline assignment: CDR1 SGHTA and CDR2 FQGNSA. CDR3 length: 14 residues. Trimming pared 4 bases from V and 6 bases from J, leaving 13 bases between. The full variable domain, in which reference TRBV7-2 and TRBJ2-1 provide the parts outside the CDR3, is GAGVSQSPSNKVTEKGKDVELRCDPISGHTALYWYRQSLGQGLEFLIYFQGNSAPDKSGLPSDRFSAERTGGSVSTLTIQRTQQEDSAVYLCASSSGTWTNEQFFGPGTRLTVL.

V is TRBV4-2 and J is TRBJ2-2, with 9 bases that match TRBD1. The junction had 12 bases not matched to a gene; V was cut back by 0 bases and J by 7 bases. Germline V lookup: CDR1 LGHNA, CDR2 YNFKEQ. The CDR3 contains 18 residues. In DNA, the CDR3 is TGTGCCAGCAGCCAAGATCTAATGGACAGGGGTATTCTCGGGGAGCTGTTTTTT. It is translated as CASSQDLMDRGILGELFF.

The CDR3 DNA reads as TGCAGCGCCGTGGACAGGGAATTAGATACGCAGTATTTT. Translated: CSAVDRELDTQYF. The chain is built from TRBV29-1 and TRBJ2-3; the match to TRBD1 covers 8 bases. From germline, CDR1 is SQVTM and CDR2 ANQGSEA. V lost 7 bases and J lost 5; bases outside the gene matches: 8. The CDR3 has 13 amino acids.

This clone has a single count. This sequence joins TRBV7-8 and TRBJ2-7, with 10 bases that match TRBD2. Germline trimming cut 2 bases from V and 7 bases from J; bases unmatched to any gene: 8. Germline CDR1 is SGHVS and CDR2 is FQNEAQ. This CDR3 is 15 amino acids long. CDR3 coding DNA: TGTGCCAGCAGCTTACGTGGCGGACTAGCGGAAGAGCAGTACTTC. It translates to CASSLRGGLAEEQYF.

V gene TRBV19 combines with J gene TRBJ2-1; 8 nucleotides align to TRBD2. The CDR3 is 15 amino acids. The germline V gene encodes CDR1 LNHDA and CDR2 SQIVND (reference sequence). The junction had 10 bases not matched to a gene; V was cut back by 3 bases and J by 9 bases. Here the CDR3 DNA reads TGTGCCAGTAGTATCCTCCCGGGACTAGGAGCTGAGCAGTTCTTC. Translated: CASSILPGLGAEQFF.

The chain links TRBV5-5 to TRBJ2-2; 10 bases agree with TRBD1. CDR1 and CDR2 (germline): SGHKS, YYEKEE (reference sequence). V dropped 0 bases and J dropped 7; count of bases not matched to a gene: 6. The CDR3 has 16 amino acids. The CDR3 loop is CASSLAGTGVGGELFF. CDR3 sequence (DNA): TGTGCCAGCAGCTTGGCAGGGACAGGGGTAGGCGGGGAGCTGTTTTTT.

The CDR3 DNA sequence: TGTGCCAGCAGCTTGCCGTCTACGAGCGGGAAGATGACCCAGTACTTC. Encoded protein: CASSLPSTSGKMTQYF. The rearrangement joins TRBV5-4 to TRBJ2-5; TRBD2 agrees at 7 bases. Germline V lookup: CDR1 SGHNT, CDR2 YYREEE (reference sequence). After removal of 1 base from V and 7 bases from J, the junction contained 13 bases not matched to a gene. This CDR3 comprises 16 residues. Complete variable domain (other parts from reference TRBV5-4 and TRBJ2-5): ETGVTQSPTHLIKTRGQQVTLRCSSQSGHNTVSWYQQALGQGPQFIFQYYREEENGRGNFPPRFSGLQFPNYSSELNVNALELDDSALYLCASSLPSTSGKMTQYFGPGTRLLVL.

The chain combines TRBV5-6 with TRBJ2-7; 7 bases fit TRBD1. CDR3 length: 13 residues. Germline V lookup: CDR1 SGHDT, CDR2 YYEEEE. V shed 4 bases, J shed 5 bases, and the junction held 6 bases outside the gene matches. The CDR3 region is CASSTHRGNEQYF. CDR3 coding DNA: TGTGCCAGCAGCACCCACAGGGGAAACGAGCAGTACTTC. Supplemented by reference TRBV5-6 and TRBJ2-7, the full variable domain reads DAGVTQSPTHLIKTRGQQVTLRCSPKSGHDTVSWYQQALGQGPQFIFQYYEEEERQRGNFPDRFSGHQFPNYSSELNVNALLLGDSALYLCASSTHRGNEQYFGPGTRLTVT.

The chain uses TRBV7-9 and TRBJ1-5, with 7 positions matching TRBD1. Germline V gene lookup returns CDR1 SEHNR and CDR2 FQNEAQ (reference sequence). V shed 1 base, J shed 5 bases, and the junction held 8 bases outside the gene matches. This CDR3 contains 16 residues. CDR3 DNA: TGTGCCAGCAGCTTAGACACAGGGGTCCAACATCAGCCCCAGCATTTT. It encodes CASSLDTGVQHQPQHF.

CDR3 sequence reads: CASSSWGGPSTDTQYF. The CDR3 coding sequence is TGTGCCAGCAGTTCGTGGGGGGGTCCTAGCACAGATACGCAGTATTTT. The V call is TRBV4-2, the J call TRBJ2-3, with 7 bases aligning to TRBD2. Per the germline V gene, CDR1 is LGHNA and CDR2 is YNFKEQ. V gave up 6 bases and J gave up 0 bases; unmatched junction bases: 9. This CDR3 is 16 amino acids long.

J is TRBJ1-1 and V is TRBV5-5, with 8 positions matching TRBD1. The CDR3 runs to 15 residues. With V trimmed by 4 bases and J by 4 bases, 9 bases remained unmatched. Germline CDR1 and CDR2: SGHKS and YYEKEE (reference sequence). DNA of the CDR3: TGTGCCAGCAGCGTTACAGGGGGAGGTATCACTGAAGCTTTCTTT. It encodes CASSVTGGGITEAFF.

The chain employs TRBV30 and TRBJ2-1; 8 nucleotides line up with TRBD2. V gave up 0 bases and J gave up 0 bases; unmatched junction bases: 4. CDR3 length: 16 residues. In germline, CDR1 is GTSNPN, CDR2 SVGIG (reference sequence). CDR3 coding DNA: TGTGCCTGGAGTGTACGGCTAGCGGGCTCCTACAATGAGCAGTTCTTC. This gives the protein CAWSVRLAGSYNEQFF.

This rearrangement joins TRBV5-1 to TRBJ2-7; maybe TRBD1 (5 bases). V was shortened by 0 bases and J by 2 bases, with 15 bases between the two germline ends. CDR3 length: 16 amino acids. The germline CDR1 and CDR2 sequences are SGHRS and YFSETQ. The CDR3 here is CASSLGSRGQTYEQYF. CDR3 bases: TGCGCCAGCAGCTTGGGATCAAGGGGCCAAACCTACGAGCAGTACTTC.

The chain is built from TRBV7-9 and TRBJ2-2; 8 bases match TRBD1. V lost 7 bases, J lost 2 bases, and 9 bases stayed unmatched. In germline, CDR1 is SEHNR, CDR2 FQNEAQ (reference sequence). The CDR3 is 16 amino acids. For the CDR3, the DNA is TGTGCCAGCACCCATCCCGGACAGGGCAACACCGGGGAGCTGTTTTTT. This codes for CASTHPGQGNTGELFF.